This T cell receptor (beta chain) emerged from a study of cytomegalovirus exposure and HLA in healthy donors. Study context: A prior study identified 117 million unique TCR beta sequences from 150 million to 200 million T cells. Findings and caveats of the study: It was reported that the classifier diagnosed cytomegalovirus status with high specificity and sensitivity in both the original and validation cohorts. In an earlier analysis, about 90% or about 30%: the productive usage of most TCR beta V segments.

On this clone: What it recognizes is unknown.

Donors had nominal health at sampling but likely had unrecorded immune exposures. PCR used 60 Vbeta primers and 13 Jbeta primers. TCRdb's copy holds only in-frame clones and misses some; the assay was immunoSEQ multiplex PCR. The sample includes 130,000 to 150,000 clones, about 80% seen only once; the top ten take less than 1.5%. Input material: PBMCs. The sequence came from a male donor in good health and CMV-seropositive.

The CDR3 here is CASSLRQGNTEAFF. CDR3 nucleotide sequence: TGTGCCAGCAGCTTACGACAGGGGAACACTGAAGCTTTCTTT. This chain uses TRBV5-6 with TRBJ1-1; 7 positions agree with TRBD1. This CDR3 has 14 residues. Germline CDR1 and CDR2: SGHDT and YYEEEE. Trimming took 2 bases from V and 1 from J; bases not matched to a gene: 2. Based on the CDR3 plus reference TRBV5-6 and TRBJ1-1, the full variable domain is DAGVTQSPTHLIKTRGQQVTLRCSPKSGHDTVSWYQQALGQGPQFIFQYYEEEERQRGNFPDRFSGHQFPNYSSELNVNALLLGDSALYLCASSLRQGNTEAFFGQGTRLTVV.